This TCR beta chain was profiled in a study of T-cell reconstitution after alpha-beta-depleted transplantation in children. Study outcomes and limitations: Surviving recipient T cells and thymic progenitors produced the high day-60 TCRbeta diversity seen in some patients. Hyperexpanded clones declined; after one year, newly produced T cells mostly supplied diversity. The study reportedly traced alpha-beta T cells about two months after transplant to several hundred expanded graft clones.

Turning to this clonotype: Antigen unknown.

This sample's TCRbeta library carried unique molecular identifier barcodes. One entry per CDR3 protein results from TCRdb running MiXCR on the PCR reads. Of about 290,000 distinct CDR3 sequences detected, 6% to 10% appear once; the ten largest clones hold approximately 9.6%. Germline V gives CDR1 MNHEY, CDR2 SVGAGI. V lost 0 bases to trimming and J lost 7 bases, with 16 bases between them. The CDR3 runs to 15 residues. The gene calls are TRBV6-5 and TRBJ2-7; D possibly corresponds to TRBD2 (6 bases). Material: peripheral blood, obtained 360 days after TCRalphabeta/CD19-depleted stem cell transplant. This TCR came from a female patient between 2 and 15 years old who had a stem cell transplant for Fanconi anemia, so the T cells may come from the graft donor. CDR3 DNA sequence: TGTGCCAGCAGTTACTCGGTTGGGGGGACGGAGGAGCAGTACTTC. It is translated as CASSYSVGGTEEQYF.